The present T cell receptor (beta chain) was sequenced within a study of blood T cell repertoires in COVID-19. In the study overall: Both acute and convalescent COVID-19 samples were obtained from the United States, Italy and Spain. T cells, B-cell-depleted T cells, or PBMCs supplied cDNA or gDNA.

Methods used by the authors: Amplification of reference gene primers was used by the study to estimate nucleated cell counts. Profiling relied on immunoSEQ multiplex PCR, and the TCRdb table lists in-frame clones only, not all of them. Clone size and V and J calls were adopted from that table, with D and trimming inferred from the DNA. The sample yields 95,000 or so clones, approximately 86% seen once. As concerns this clone: The sample carries other DNA sequences with the same CDR3.

The CDR3 covers 14 residues. Germline V gives CDR1 SGDLS, CDR2 YYNGEE. V trimming: 2 bases; J trimming: 1 base; junction bases outside the gene matches: 0. This sequence originates from a man at least 80 years old with active or convalescent COVID-19. Sequencing input: peripheral blood. The chain combines TRBV9 with TRBJ2-7, with TRBD2 identical over 10 bases. CDR3 amino acids: CASSVTSGSYEQYF. The CDR3 region has the DNA TGTGCCAGCAGCGTGACTAGCGGGTCCTACGAGCAGTACTTC. Combining the CDR3 with reference TRBV9 and TRBJ2-7 gives the whole variable domain DSGVTQTPKHLITATGQRVTLRCSPRSGDLSVYWYQQSLDQGLQFLIQYYNGEERAKGNILERFSAQQFPDLHSELNLSSLELGDSALYFCASSVTSGSYEQYFGPGTRLTVT.